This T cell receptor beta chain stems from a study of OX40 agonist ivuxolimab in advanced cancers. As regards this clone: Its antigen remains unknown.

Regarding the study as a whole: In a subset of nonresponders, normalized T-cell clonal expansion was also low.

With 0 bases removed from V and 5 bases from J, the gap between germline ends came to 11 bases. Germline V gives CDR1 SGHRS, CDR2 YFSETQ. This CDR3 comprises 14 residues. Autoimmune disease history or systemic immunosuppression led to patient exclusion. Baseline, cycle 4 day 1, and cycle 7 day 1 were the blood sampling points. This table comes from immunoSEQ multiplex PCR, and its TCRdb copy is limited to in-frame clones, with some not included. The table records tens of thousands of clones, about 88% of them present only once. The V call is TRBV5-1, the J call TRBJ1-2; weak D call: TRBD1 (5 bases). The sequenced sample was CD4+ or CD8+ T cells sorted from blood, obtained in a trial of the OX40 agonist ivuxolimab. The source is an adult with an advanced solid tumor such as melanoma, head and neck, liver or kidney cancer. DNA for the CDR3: TGCGCCAGCAGCTTGGTAGGGGAAGTTTATGGCTACACCTTC. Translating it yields CASSLVGEVYGYTF.